This T cell receptor (beta chain) was sequenced for a study of beta chain features in type 1 diabetes. Study as a whole: Age and gender were similar between patients and healthy donors, as were cell yields. All samples yielded around 99 million examined sorted cells. Points from the study as a whole: The study found fewer insertions and more deletions at VDJ junctions in type 1 diabetes patients. In all four CD4+ subsets, TCRB CDR3 length was significantly, moderately reduced in type 1 diabetes.

The isolated RNA, all of it, was reverse transcribed, so expressed TCRB transcripts were what got sequenced. Sequencing was performed with immunoSEQ multiplex PCR; in TCRdb, only in-frame clones are kept and a portion is missing. The sample yields just over 150,000 clones, roughly 11% seen once. CDR1 and CDR2 from the germline V gene are SGHRS and YFSETQ. The CDR3 covers 15 residues. The V and J ends lost 0 bases and 1 base respectively, with 7 bases between them. This clone was detected a few times. Its antigen is undetermined. This receptor was obtained from a man between 18 and 29 years old in good health. The specimen was central memory CD4+ T cells from blood. The V gene is TRBV5-1, the J gene TRBJ1-4, with D unclear. The CDR3 coding sequence is TGCGCCAGCAGCTTGGCCGCGTTAACTAATGAAAAACTGTTTTTT. Residues: CASSLAALTNEKLFF.